Below, 13 T cell receptor beta chains from the same sample are listed, as sequenced in a study of cytomegalovirus exposure and HLA in healthy donors (dated by TCRdb to about 2017). Receptors were amplified or captured by the immunoSEQ multiplex PCR assay. A mixture of 60 forward primers for TCR Vbeta segments and 13 reverse primers for TCR Jbeta segments was used in the multiplex PCR. TCRdb stores this immuneACCESS table with in-frame sequences only. Part of the clones is absent; in the studies checked, under half of the shortfall reflects unresolved V genes, and no reason is known for the rest. Here the sample has 60,000 or so clones; around 80% occur a single time. The ten largest clones represent approximately 22% of the sample. The specimen sequenced was PBMCs. The receptor source for this set is a woman aged 40 to 50 in good health and CMV-seropositive.

V gene TRBV6-5 combines with J gene TRBJ2-7; 8 nucleotides line up with TRBD1. The length of the CDR3 is 12 residues. Trimming cost V 4 bases and J 5 bases; bases outside gene matches: 1. CDR1 and CDR2 from the germline V gene are MNHEY and SVGAGI. The CDR3 DNA is TGTGCCAGCAGTTCCAGGGGGCACGAGCAGTACTTC. Protein: CASSSRGHEQYF.

This chain links TRBV4-2 with TRBJ2-3, with TRBD2 matching over 14 bases. V was clipped by 5 bases and J by 5 bases; unmatched bases: 3. Germline CDR1 and CDR2: LGHNA and YNFKEQ. There are 15 residues in the CDR3. The CDR3 sequence: CASSLTSGGVDTQYF. CDR3 DNA: TGTGCCAGCAGCTTGACTAGCGGGGGGGTAGATACGCAGTATTTT.

This clone was recorded a few times. This chain uses TRBV30 with TRBJ2-2; TRBD2 matches 7 bases. The CDR3 is 14 residues long. J was trimmed by 3 bases and V by 4 bases; bases with no gene match: 5. CDR1 and CDR2 (germline): GTSNPN, SVGIG (reference sequence). The CDR3 is CAWKGLADTGELFF. CDR3 coding DNA: TGTGCCTGGAAAGGGCTAGCGGACACCGGGGAGCTGTTTTTT. Complete variable domain (other parts from reference TRBV30 and TRBJ2-2): SQTIHQWPATLVQPVGSPLSLECTVEGTSNPNLYWYRQAAGRGLQLLFYSVGIGQISSEVPQNLSASRPQDRQFILSSKKLLLSDSGFYLCAWKGLADTGELFFGEGSRLTVL.

This chain's CDR3 is CASTSEGRPYEQYF. Here the CDR3 DNA reads TGCGCCAGCACTTCCGAGGGGAGGCCCTACGAGCAGTACTTC. The J gene is TRBJ2-5, the V gene TRBV10-1; TRBD2 is a possible D gene (6 bases). The assigned J gene may be wrong: the sequence end matches TRBJ2-7 better. Germline V lookup: CDR1 WNHNN, CDR2 SYGVQD (reference sequence). The CDR3 sequence is 14 residues long.

This sequence joins TRBV9 and TRBJ1-4; tentative D call: TRBD1 (5 bases). The V and J ends lost 4 bases and 8 bases respectively, with 15 bases between them. CDR3 length equals 14 residues. The germline gives CDR1 SGDLS, CDR2 YYNGEE. This chain's CDR3 is CASSPLGGREKLFF. CDR3 DNA sequence: TGTGCCAGCAGCCCCCTCGGGGGACGGGAAAAACTGTTTTTT.

The chain recombines TRBV4-3 with TRBJ1-1; 10 bases are a match to TRBD1. Germline CDR1 reads LGHNA; CDR2 reads YSLEER. V lost 3 bases, J lost 3 bases, and 7 bases stayed unmatched. This CDR3 spans 16 amino acids. The CDR3 region is CASSQAGQGVDTEAFF. The DNA for the CDR3 is TGCGCCAGCAGCCAGGCCGGACAGGGGGTTGACACTGAAGCTTTCTTT.

The rearrangement joins TRBV19 to TRBJ1-1, with D unclear. Trimming pared 5 bases from V and 1 base from J, leaving 11 bases between. The CDR3 totals 14 residues. Looked up from germline, CDR1 is LNHDA and CDR2 is SQIVND (reference sequence). The CDR3 spells CASSPEQSNTEAFF. The CDR3 DNA is TGTGCCAGTAGTCCGGAACAGTCGAACACTGAAGCTTTCTTT.

The V gene is TRBV5-5, the J gene TRBJ2-3; 7 nucleotides agree with TRBD2. The CDR3 has 15 residues. Germline V gene data show CDR1 as SGHKS and CDR2 as YYEKEE (reference sequence). The V segment lost 2 bases and the J segment 5 bases; nucleotides outside the gene matches: 8. The CDR3 sequence is CASSFGSGVLDTQYF. Here the CDR3 DNA reads TGTGCCAGCAGCTTTGGAAGCGGGGTTTTAGATACGCAGTATTTT.

This chain uses TRBV5-6 with TRBJ1-2; D unresolved. V lost 3 bases, J lost 2 bases, and 17 bases lay in between. CDR1 and CDR2 (germline): SGHDT, YYEEEE. The CDR3 contains 16 residues. The CDR3 here is CASSSGRGQINYGYTF. The CDR3 DNA is TGTGCCAGCAGCTCTGGTAGAGGGCAGATAAACTATGGCTACACCTTC.

V gene TRBV5-1 combines with J gene TRBJ1-1, with D possibly matching TRBD1 (6 bases). The CDR3 runs 14 residues. CDR1 SGHRS and CDR2 YFSETQ come from the germline V gene. With 5 bases removed from V and 1 base from J, the gap between germline ends came to 12 bases. Here the CDR3 DNA reads TGCGCCAGCAGTGAACAGGGTCCGAACACTGAAGCTTTCTTT. Translation gives CASSEQGPNTEAFF. The full variable domain, with the rest looked up from reference TRBV5-1 and TRBJ1-1, is KAGVTQTPRYLIKTRGQQVTLSCSPISGHRSVSWYQQTPGQGLQFLFEYFSETQRNKGNFPGRFSGRQFSNSRSEMNVSTLELGDSALYLCASSEQGPNTEAFFGQGTRLTVV.

The CDR3 spells CASSDRVSSPLHF. For the CDR3, the DNA is TGTGCCAGCAGTGACAGGGTTAGTTCACCCCTCCACTTT. This sequence joins TRBV6-5 and TRBJ1-6; 7 bases agree with TRBD1. Germline V gene lookup returns CDR1 MNHEY and CDR2 SVGAGI. V lost 5 bases and J lost 9; bases outside the gene matches: 4. This CDR3 contains 13 residues.

This clone has only a few counts. V and J are TRBV7-9 and TRBJ2-3, with a possible D match to TRBD1 (6 bases). Trimming stripped 5 bases from V and 2 bases from J, with 11 bases between. The length of the CDR3 is 14 residues. CDR1 SEHNR and CDR2 FQNEAQ come from the germline V gene (reference sequence). The CDR3 bases are TGTGCCAGCAGCGGGCAGGGGTTCACAGATACGCAGTATTTT. Translating it yields CASSGQGFTDTQYF.

The rearrangement uses TRBV5-1 and TRBJ1-1; 7 nucleotides align to TRBD1. CDR3 size: 14 residues. Germline values: CDR1 SGHRS, CDR2 YFSETQ. Trimming at V came to 6 bases and at J to 1 base, leaving 6 bases not matched to a gene. The CDR3 here is CASTVTGPNTEAFF. The CDR3 nucleotides read TGCGCCAGCACGGTGACAGGGCCGAACACTGAAGCTTTCTTT.